Each of the 18 T cell receptor beta chains below was sequenced from the same sample in a study of T cells after yellow fever vaccination. TCRdb fed the 5' RACE reads into MiXCR, producing one record per CDR3 protein. The table lists approximately 510,000 distinct CDR3 sequences, 21% of them singletons. The starting material was PBMCs, obtained 21 days after the first yellow fever vaccination. These receptors came from a man younger than 30 who received the YFV17D yellow fever vaccine.

The V and J genes are TRBV12-3 or TRBV12-4 and TRBJ2-3, with D perhaps TRBD1 (6 bases). Trimming left V 4 bases short and J 3 bases short, with 14 bases between. The length of the CDR3 is 15 residues. The CDR3, as DNA: TGTGCCAGCAGTTATAGGGGGACGGATACAGATACGCAGTATTTT. As protein: CASSYRGTDTDTQYF.

This clonotype was seen a few times. V and J are TRBV6-4 and TRBJ2-5; possibly TRBD2 for D (7 bases). The germline V gene has CDR1 MRHNA and CDR2 SNTAGT. The CDR3 runs 15 residues. V was clipped by 2 bases and J by 5 bases, with 15 bases between them. For the CDR3, the DNA is TGTGCCAGCAGTGACCCGCAGGGGCGGGGGGAGACCCAGTACTTC. Encoded protein: CASSDPQGRGETQYF.

In this sample, this clonotype turned up a few times. This rearrangement joins TRBV30 to TRBJ2-1, with TRBD1 identical over 7 bases. V gave up 7 bases and J gave up 4 bases; unmatched junction bases: 7. Germline CDR1 and CDR2: GTSNPN and SVGIG (reference sequence). The length of the CDR3 is 13 residues. The CDR3 DNA sequence: TGTGCCTCAACGGGACAGCTATACAATGAGCAGTTCTTC. This sequence encodes CASTGQLYNEQFF.

CDR3 coding DNA: TGTGCCAGCAGCCAAGGGACAGGGCAGGGTGTATGGCGCAATGAGCAGTTCTTC. Amino acid sequence: CASSQGTGQGVWRNEQFF. The gene calls are TRBV14 and TRBJ2-1; 8 nucleotides line up with TRBD1. This CDR3 is built from 18 residues. Germline V CDR1 and CDR2: SGHDN, FVKESK. The trim removed 1 base at V and 6 bases at J, leaving 14 bases unmatched. Full variable domain (outside the CDR3, taken from reference TRBV14 and TRBJ2-1): EAGVTQFPSHSVIEKGQTVTLRCDPISGHDNLYWYRRVMGKEIKFLLHFVKESKQDESGMPNNRFLAERTGGTYSTLKVQPAELEDSGVYFCASSQGTGQGVWRNEQFFGPGTRLTVL.

This chain joins TRBV5-1 and TRBJ2-2, with TRBD2 identical over 11 bases. V trimming: 6 bases; J trimming: 1 base; junction bases outside the gene matches: 8. This CDR3 contains 17 residues. CDR1 and CDR2 from the germline V gene are SGHRS and YFSETQ. DNA for the CDR3: TGCGCCAGCACCGCGCCGACTAGCGGGGAGAACACCGGGGAGCTGTTTTTT. As protein: CASTAPTSGENTGELFF.

The V and J genes are TRBV20-1 and TRBJ1-5; D might be TRBD1 (5 bases). Per germline, CDR1 DFQATT and CDR2 SNEGSKA (reference sequence). CDR3 length: 15 amino acids. The V gene lost 5 bases and the J gene lost 0 bases, with 14 bases spanning the gap. CDR3 DNA: TGCAGTGCTTTAGACAGTACGCATAGCAATCAGCCCCAGCATTTT. Translating gives CSALDSTHSNQPQHF.

V usage is TRBV4-1 and J usage is TRBJ2-7, with TRBD1 matching over 7 bases. The CDR3 is 15 residues long. The V segment lost 2 bases and the J segment 4 bases; nucleotides outside the gene matches: 8. Germline-derived CDR1 and CDR2 are MGHRA and YSYEKL. CDR3 coding DNA: TGCGCCAGCAGCCAACAGACAGGGCCGGGATACGAGCAGTACTTC. Encoded protein: CASSQQTGPGYEQYF.

This chain connects TRBV11-2 to TRBJ2-2, with 8 positions matching TRBD2. Germline values: CDR1 SGHAT, CDR2 FQNNGV. This CDR3 comprises 18 residues. The trim removed 2 bases at V and 6 bases at J, leaving 14 bases unmatched. The CDR3 reads CASSLSRGSGGAPGELFF. The CDR3, as DNA: TGTGCCAGCAGCTTAAGTCGCGGATCGGGGGGGGCCCCCGGGGAGCTGTTTTTT.

A few counts support this clonotype. The V and J genes are TRBV6-6 and TRBJ1-2; D uncertain. Germline-derived CDR1 and CDR2 are MNHNY and SVGAGI (reference sequence). The CDR3 has 13 residues. Trimming cost V 2 bases and J 4 bases, with 8 bases left between them. CDR3 in DNA: TGTGCCAGCAGTTACGCACGGGCCTATGGCTACACCTTC. Amino acids: CASSYARAYGYTF.

The chain joins TRBV19 to TRBJ2-3, with D possibly being TRBD2 (6 bases). Germline V gene sequence: CDR1 LNHDA, CDR2 SQIVND (reference sequence). The CDR3 runs 16 residues. The V and J ends lost 7 bases and 1 base respectively, with 18 bases between them. CDR3 in amino acids: CASTPTGGARTDTQYF. CDR3 nucleotides: TGTGCCAGTACCCCTACCGGAGGGGCGCGCACAGATACGCAGTATTTT.

The J gene is TRBJ2-2, the V gene TRBV19; D not resolved. In germline, CDR1 is LNHDA, CDR2 SQIVND (reference sequence). The germline V and J ends were trimmed by 0 bases and 4 bases, with 6 bases remaining between them. The CDR3 loop spans 14 amino acids. Written as DNA, the CDR3 is TGTGCCAGTAGTATAGATCCGGGCACCGGGGAGCTGTTTTTT. Amino acids: CASSIDPGTGELFF.

This clonotype was counted only a few times. V gene TRBV5-5 combines with J gene TRBJ2-7; D is perhaps TRBD1 or TRBD2 (5 bases each). V was shortened by 0 bases and J by 0 bases, with 13 bases between the two germline ends. Germline-derived CDR1 and CDR2 are SGHKS and YYEKEE (reference sequence). CDR3 length: 16 residues. CDR3 residues: CASSLDRRFFSYEQYV. The CDR3 nucleotides read TGTGCCAGCAGCTTGGACAGGAGGTTTTTCTCCTACGAGCAGTACGTC.

There are a few counts of this clonotype. The chain is built from TRBV7-3 and TRBJ1-1; D possibly corresponds to TRBD1 (6 bases). The V end was cut by 3 bases, the J end by 5 bases, with 10 bases between. In germline, CDR1 is SGHTA, CDR2 FQGTGA. This CDR3 comprises 13 residues. CDR3 nucleotides: TGTGCCAGCAGCTTTACAGGGAGGACTGAAGCTTTCTTT. Translation gives CASSFTGRTEAFF.

The V call is TRBV12-3 or TRBV12-4, the J call TRBJ2-2; 12 bases agree with TRBD2. Trimming cost V 5 bases and J 7 bases; bases outside gene matches: 5. The CDR3 length is 15 residues. The DNA for the CDR3 is TGTGCCAGCAGTCCCCTAGCGGGGGGGGTCGGGGAGCTGTTTTTT. Translation: CASSPLAGGVGELFF.

This clonotype was recorded a few times. The genes are TRBV7-8 and TRBJ2-1; D possibly corresponds to TRBD1 (6 bases). V lost 8 bases and J 1 base, leaving 18 bases between the germline ends. The CDR3 loop spans 16 amino acids. CDR1 is SGHVS and CDR2 is FQNEAQ in the germline V gene. The CDR3 DNA reads TGTGCCAGCTTTCCCCGGGACATTTTTTCCTACAATGAGCAGTTCTTC. Amino acid sequence: CASFPRDIFSYNEQFF.

This clonotype was detected once. V gene TRBV11-2 combines with J gene TRBJ2-7; TRBD2 is a possible D gene (5 bases). The CDR3 consists of 13 residues. Germline V gene lookup returns CDR1 SGHAT and CDR2 FQNNGV. Trimming removed 5 bases at V and 5 bases at J, with 13 bases between. The CDR3 DNA reads TGTGCCAGCAGCCTACCCGGGGTCAACGAGCAGTACTTC. As protein: CASSLPGVNEQYF.

The chain links TRBV19 to TRBJ2-1, with D uncertain. The germline V gene has CDR1 LNHDA and CDR2 SQIVND (reference sequence). The CDR3 is 13 amino acids. The ends were cut back, 6 bases at V and 7 bases at J, with 13 bases in the middle. DNA of the CDR3: TGTGCCAGTAGCTTACCAATACCTAATGAGCAGTTCTTC. It encodes CASSLPIPNEQFF.

The gene calls are TRBV6-1 and TRBJ2-1, with 13 positions matching TRBD2. The germline V gene encodes CDR1 MNHNS and CDR2 SASEGT. The length of the CDR3 is 15 residues. With 7 bases clipped from V and 7 bases from J, the junction kept 7 bases outside the gene matches. The CDR3 spells CASNKGLAGPNEQFF. The CDR3 DNA reads as TGTGCCAGCAACAAGGGACTAGCGGGGCCAAATGAGCAGTTCTTC.